The subject of this entry is one TCR beta chain. Its target is not known. The CDR3 length is 11 residues. CDR1 and CDR2 (germline): SQVTM, ANQGSEA. The V end lost 3 bases, the J end lost 3 bases, and 4 bases lay between the germline ends. This sample was included in a study of shared clonotypes between healthy human individuals. Study-level points and caveats: Represented diversity (both genetic and exposure-history) was limited by the small number of donors.

The method was immunoSEQ multiplex PCR; TCRdb's version includes in-frame clones alone and lacks a portion of them. Of hundreds of thousands of clones in the sample, around 70% were seen once. The chain joins TRBV29-1 to TRBJ2-3; no definite D call. Specimen: memory CD4+ T cells sorted from blood. Subset of the sample: CD45RA-negative fraction. The sequence derives from a young man in good health. The CDR3 DNA follows: TGCAGCGTTGACGTTACAGATACGCAGTATTTT. This codes for CSVDVTDTQYF.